These T cell receptor beta chains were read from a single sample in a study of cytomegalovirus exposure and HLA in healthy donors. Only in-frame clones appear in the TCRdb table, and some are missing; sequencing was by immunoSEQ multiplex PCR. The profile shows approximately 190,000 clones, about 87% of them singletons. Sequencing input: PBMCs. The source is a man aged 25-45 years in good health and CMV-seronegative. Both conserved end residues are part of each CDR3. A D gene is named only where the DNA matches it firmly. A clone size is listed for some rows: how often the clone was seen (once, few, many), or a class if it is expanded.

size	D	V	J	DNA	CDR3
NA	NA	TRBV4-3	TRBJ1-1	TGCGCCAGCAGCCAATCCCCAAGCATGAACACTGAAGCTTTCTTT	CASSQSPSMNTEAFF
NA	NA	TRBV4-1	TRBJ1-2	TGCGCCAGCAGCCAAGAAGGGGCCCGGGGGGCGTACCTCTCTGGCTACACCTTC	CASSQEGARGAYLSGYTF
NA	TRBD2	TRBV4-1	TRBJ2-7	TGCGCCAGCAGCCCGGGGGGGATCCTAACCCACGAGCAGTACTTC	CASSPGGILTHEQYF
once	TRBD1	TRBV7-6	TRBJ1-5	TGTGCCAGCAGCTTAAACAGGGGTATGGATCAGCCCCAGCATTTT	CASSLNRGMDQPQHF
NA	TRBD1	TRBV28	TRBJ1-4	TGTGCCAGCAGTGGGGACAGACGGATACGAGAAAAACTGTTTTTT	CASSGDRRIREKLFF
NA	NA	TRBV7-6	TRBJ1-2	TGTGCCAGCAGCTTAGGGCATAGGGCAGGGAAGGACTATGGCTACACCTTC	CASSLGHRAGKDYGYTF
NA	NA	TRBV7-9	TRBJ2-7	TGTTCCAGCAGCTTAGGACAGTACTACGAGCAGTACTTC	CSSSLGQYYEQYF
NA	NA	TRBV7-2	TRBJ2-7	TGTGCCAGCAGCTTAGACAGGGAGTCCTACGAGCAGTACTTC	CASSLDRESYEQYF
NA	TRBD2	TRBV4-2	TRBJ2-7	TGTGCCAGCAGCCAAGAAGGTAGCGGGGGTTACGAGCAGTACTTC	CASSQEGSGGYEQYF
NA	NA	TRBV6-1	TRBJ2-7	TGTGCCACAAGCACGGACAGAGACTACGAGCAGTACTTC	CATSTDRDYEQYF
NA	NA	TRBV21-1	TRBJ2-7	TGTGCCAGCATAGGGGGGGGGTGCCACTACTACGAGCAGTACTTC	CASIGGGCHYYEQYF
NA	TRBD1	TRBV28	TRBJ1-1	TGTGCCAGCAGTTTATTAGGGGACAGGGGATACACTGAAGCTTTCTTT	CASSLLGDRGYTEAFF
NA	TRBD1	TRBV4-1	TRBJ2-7	TGCGCCAGCAGCTCTCCCGGGACAGCAACCTACGAGCAGTACTTC	CASSSPGTATYEQYF
NA	TRBD2	TRBV5-1	TRBJ2-1	TGCGCCAGCAGCTCTAGCGGGAGCTCCTACAATGAGCAGTTCTTC	CASSSSGSSYNEQFF
NA	NA	TRBV29-1	TRBJ1-1	TGCAGCGTTGAAGATTCGTGGAGTGAAGCTTTCTTT	CSVEDSWSEAFF
NA	TRBD1	TRBV7-9	TRBJ1-1	TGTGCCAGCAGCGGGGACAGGGGGAGGGTCACTGAAGCTTTCTTT	CASSGDRGRVTEAFF
NA	NA	TRBV28	TRBJ2-7	TGTGCCAGTTTGACTAGATTCTTCGCGGACGAGCAGTACTTC	CASLTRFFADEQYF
NA	TRBD2	TRBV5-1	TRBJ2-7	TGCGCCAGCAGCCATACGCTAGCGGGAGCAGGCGAGCAGTACTTC	CASSHTLAGAGEQYF
NA	TRBD1	TRBV9	TRBJ2-2	TGTGCCAGCAGCATTGACAGGGCAGGGATCGGGGAGCTGTTTTTT	CASSIDRAGIGELFF
NA	NA	TRBV27	TRBJ2-1	TGTGCCAGCAGTTTCGCCGTTTTCAGGGCGGAGAACAATGAGCAGTTCTTC	CASSFAVFRAENNEQFF
NA	TRBD1	TRBV4-1	TRBJ1-2	TGCGCCAGCAGCCAAGTCAGGGGGCTGCTTGGCTACACCTTC	CASSQVRGLLGYTF
NA	NA	TRBV5-6	TRBJ2-3	TGTGCCAGCAGCTTGTTTTGCCGGGTTTTCTTGTCAGATACGCAGTATTTT	CASSLFCRVFLSDTQYF
NA	NA	TRBV7-8	TRBJ2-7	TGTGCCAGCAGCTTCCCCGGCAGGGCCCACGAGCAGTACTTC	CASSFPGRAHEQYF
once	TRBD2	TRBV6-1	TRBJ2-7	TGTGCCAGCAGTCAAGGGACTAGCTCATTGGGGGACGAGCAGTACTTC	CASSQGTSSLGDEQYF
NA	TRBD2	TRBV5-4	TRBJ2-7	TGTGCCAGCAGCTCGGGAGGGGGGGGCGCGTGGCAGTACTTC	CASSSGGGGAWQYF
NA	NA	TRBV28	TRBJ2-7	TGTGCCAGCAGTCTACAGGGATGGGCGCGGGAGCAGTACTTC	CASSLQGWAREQYF
NA	NA	TRBV5-5	TRBJ1-1	TGTGCCAGCAGCTTAGCCGACACTGAAGCTTTCTTT	CASSLADTEAFF
NA	TRBD1	TRBV19	TRBJ1-6	TGTGCCAGTAGTCCAGGGACAGGGGTTGTCTCACCCCTCCACTTT	CASSPGTGVVSPLHF
NA	TRBD2	TRBV5-8	TRBJ2-5	TGTGCCAGCAGCCCCGGGACTAGCGGGGGGTTTAGAGAGACCCAGTACTTC	CASSPGTSGGFRETQYF
NA	NA	TRBV5-1	TRBJ2-7	TGCGCCAGCAGCTTAAACTCTCCCGAGCAGTACTTC	CASSLNSPEQYF
NA	NA	TRBV27	TRBJ1-4	TGTGCCAGCAGGCCGGCGGGGGCGTTGGGTGAAAAACTGTTTTTT	CASRPAGALGEKLFF
NA	TRBD1	TRBV11-3	TRBJ1-1	TGTGCCAGCAGCTCCTGGACAGGGGTACTGAACACTGAAGCTTTCTTT	CASSSWTGVLNTEAFF
once	TRBD2	TRBV27	TRBJ2-1	TGTGCCAGCAGTCTGTTAAGCGGGAGCTCCTACAATGAGCAGTTCTTC	CASSLLSGSSYNEQFF
NA	NA	TRBV2	TRBJ1-4	TGTGCCAGCAGCCCGGGGTCAACTAATGAAAAACTGTTTTTT	CASSPGSTNEKLFF
NA	NA	TRBV13	TRBJ1-3	TGTGTCAGCAGCCCCGCGAGCGGAAACACCATATATTTT	CVSSPASGNTIYF
NA	TRBD1	TRBV25-1	TRBJ1-2	TGTGCCAGCAGTGGAGGACAGGGATACTATGGCTACACCTTC	CASSGGQGYYGYTF
NA	TRBD2	TRBV30	TRBJ2-4	TGTGCCTGGGCCGAGCGGGACCTAAGATTAGCCAAAAACATTCAGTACTTC	CAWAERDLRLAKNIQYF
NA	TRBD1	TRBV7-2	TRBJ2-1	TGTGCCAGCAGATCTACTGGGACAGGGCGAAGGAATGAGCAGTTCTTC	CASRSTGTGRRNEQFF
NA	NA	TRBV7-8	TRBJ2-6	TGTGCCAGCAGCTCTGGGGCCAACGGCCTGACTTTC	CASSSGANGLTF
few	NA	TRBV7-9	TRBJ2-1	TGTGCCAGCAGCTTAGACCCAGTCAATGAGCAGTTCTTC	CASSLDPVNEQFF
NA	NA	TRBV29-1	TRBJ2-2	TGCAGCGTTGGGTCCGGGGACACCGGGGAGCTGTTTTTT	CSVGSGDTGELFF
NA	NA	TRBV28	TRBJ1-1	TGTGCCAGCAGCCAATTCGGCACTGAAGCTTTCTTT	CASSQFGTEAFF
once	NA	TRBV6-6	TRBJ1-4	TGTGCCAGCAGCCTAGGCGGGGAAAAACTGTTTTTT	CASSLGGEKLFF
NA	NA	TRBV7-9	TRBJ1-6	TGTGCCAGCAGCTTCCGGGGTGGCTCACCCCTCCACTTT	CASSFRGGSPLHF
NA	NA	TRBV11-3	TRBJ2-1	TGTGCCAGCAGCTCCAACAATGAGCAGTTCTTC	CASSSNNEQFF
NA	NA	TRBV29-1	TRBJ2-7	TGCAGCGTTGAAGTTATGGCGGGGACTTACGAGCAGTACTTC	CSVEVMAGTYEQYF
NA	NA	TRBV6-5	TRBJ2-7	TGTGCCAGCACCTACAGCCCCTCCTACGAGCAGTACTTC	CASTYSPSYEQYF
NA	NA	TRBV6-4	TRBJ1-4	TGTGCCAGCAGTGACCAGGGGGAAAAACTGTTTTTT	CASSDQGEKLFF
NA	NA	TRBV19	TRBJ1-4	TGTGCCAGTAGTATGGGGGGTAATGAAAAACTGTTTTTT	CASSMGGNEKLFF
NA	NA	TRBV5-6	TRBJ1-2	TGTGCCAGCAGCTTGGTCGGCGGGGGGGTCGGCAGAGATGGCTACACCTTC	CASSLVGGGVGRDGYTF
NA	TRBD1	TRBV7-9	TRBJ2-1	TGTTCCAGCAGCTATCGGAGAGGGGACAGGGTACGTGGAAATGAGCAGTTCTTC	CSSSYRRGDRVRGNEQFF
NA	NA	TRBV4-2	TRBJ1-2	TGTGCCAGCAGCCAAGGGGGGGTTGGCTACACCTTC	CASSQGGVGYTF
once	TRBD1	TRBV7-9	TRBJ2-7	TGTGCCAGCAGCGGGGACAGGGAAGCCGACTACGAGCAGTACTTC	CASSGDREADYEQYF
NA	NA	TRBV21-1	TRBJ1-3	TGTGCCAGCAGCAAAGCGCCGGGGATCAGCTCTGGAAACACCATATATTTT	CASSKAPGISSGNTIYF
NA	NA	TRBV21-1	TRBJ2-5	TGTGCCAGCAGCCGGACAGGGGAAAACCAAGAGACCCAGTACTTC	CASSRTGENQETQYF
NA	NA	TRBV7-9	TRBJ1-1	TGTTCCAGCAGCTTAGGAGTGAACACTGAAGCTTTCTTT	CSSSLGVNTEAFF
NA	NA	TRBV4-3	TRBJ2-7	TGCGCCAGCAGCCAAGATCATTACAGCACCTACGAGCAGTACTTC	CASSQDHYSTYEQYF
NA	NA	TRBV12-2	TRBJ2-3	TGTGCAAGTCGCTTCGGGGGGCGCACCCGACATTGGTACACAGATACGCAGTATTTT	CASRFGGRTRHWYTDTQYF
NA	TRBD1	TRBV28	TRBJ2-3	TGTGCCAGCAGTACGATAGGGGGCCCCAGCACAGATACGCAGTATTTT	CASSTIGGPSTDTQYF
NA	NA	TRBV5-1	TRBJ1-1	TGCGCCAGCAGCTTGGAGGGGGGGACGAACACTGAAGCTTTCTTT	CASSLEGGTNTEAFF